This TCR beta chain was observed in a study of T cell responses to AZD1222 COVID-19 vaccine. The study's findings and limits: Females made up more of the donors, who were largely white British, and clonal diversity may have come out too low. Recipients of two AZD1222 doses showed rising Spike-specific TCR breadth and depth. The study identified only five to seven AZD1222 recipients as seropositive at baseline.

This CDR3 contains 16 residues. Per the germline V gene, CDR1 is MNHEY and CDR2 is SVGAGI. Trimming cost V 4 bases and J 7 bases; bases outside gene matches: 10. It was second doses at about 4 or about 12 weeks that were pooled. Concerning this clone: Its antigen remains unknown.

TCRdb's table, derived via immunoSEQ multiplex PCR, lists solely in-frame clones and lacks some. Among about 130,000 clones listed, around 90% were seen once. The sequence was collected from an adult who received the AZD1222 COVID-19 vaccine. The V call is TRBV6-5, the J call TRBJ2-1, with 10 bases matching TRBD2. Sequences were derived from peripheral blood, sampled 28 days after the second AZD1222 dose. CDR3 amino acids: CASSSTLAGVRNEQFF. CDR3 nucleotides: TGTGCCAGCAGTTCCACGCTAGCGGGAGTACGGAATGAGCAGTTCTTC.